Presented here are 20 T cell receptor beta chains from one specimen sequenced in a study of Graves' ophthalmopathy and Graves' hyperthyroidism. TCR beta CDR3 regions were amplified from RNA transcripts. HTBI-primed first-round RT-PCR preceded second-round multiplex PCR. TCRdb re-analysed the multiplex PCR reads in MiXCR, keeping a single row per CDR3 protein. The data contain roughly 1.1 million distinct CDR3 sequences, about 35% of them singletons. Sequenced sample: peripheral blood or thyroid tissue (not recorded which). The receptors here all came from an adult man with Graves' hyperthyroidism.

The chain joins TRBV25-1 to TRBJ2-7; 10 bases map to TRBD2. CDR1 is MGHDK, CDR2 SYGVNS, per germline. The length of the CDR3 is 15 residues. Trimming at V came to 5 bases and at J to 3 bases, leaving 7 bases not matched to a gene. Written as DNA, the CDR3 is TGTGCCAGCAGTTCCGGGACTAGCGAGTACTACGAGCAGTACTTC. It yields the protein CASSSGTSEYYEQYF.

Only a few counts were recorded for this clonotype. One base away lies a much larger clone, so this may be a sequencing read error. The CDR3 loop reads CATSKREPTEVFF. The CDR3 DNA reads TGTGCCACCAGCAAGAGGGAGCCCACTGAAGTTTTCTTT. The J gene is TRBJ1-1, the V gene TRBV15; D uncertain. The CDR3 contains 13 residues. Looked up from germline, CDR1 is LNHNV and CDR2 is YYDKDF (reference sequence).

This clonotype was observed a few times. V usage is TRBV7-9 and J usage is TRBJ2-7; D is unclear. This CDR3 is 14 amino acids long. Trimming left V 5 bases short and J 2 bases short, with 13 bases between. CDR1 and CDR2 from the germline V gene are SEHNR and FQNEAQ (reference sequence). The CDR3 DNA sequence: TGTGCCAGCAGCCCTCCGAATAAACCCTACGAGCAGTACTTC. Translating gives CASSPPNKPYEQYF.

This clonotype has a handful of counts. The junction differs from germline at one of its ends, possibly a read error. DNA of the CDR3: TGTGCCAGCAGCTTGCTCCAGGGCCAAAAGACCCAGTACTTC. It codes for CASSLLQGQKTQYF. V is TRBV5-4 and J is TRBJ2-5, with D perhaps matching TRBD1 (5 bases). Germline V gives CDR1 SGHNT, CDR2 YYREEE (reference sequence). This CDR3 comprises 14 residues.

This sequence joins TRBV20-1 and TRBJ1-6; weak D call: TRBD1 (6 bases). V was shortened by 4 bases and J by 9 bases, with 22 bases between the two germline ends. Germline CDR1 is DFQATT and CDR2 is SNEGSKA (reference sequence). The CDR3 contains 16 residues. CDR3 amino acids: CSATERGRGTGSPLHF. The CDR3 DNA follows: TGCAGTGCTACCGAGAGGGGCAGGGGAACTGGTTCACCCCTCCACTTT.

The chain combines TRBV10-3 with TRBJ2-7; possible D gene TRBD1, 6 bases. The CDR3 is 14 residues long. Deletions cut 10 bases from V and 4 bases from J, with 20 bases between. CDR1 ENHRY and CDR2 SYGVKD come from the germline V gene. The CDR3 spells CASGFGTRFYEQYF. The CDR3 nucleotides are TGTGCCAGCGGTTTCGGGACAAGGTTTTACGAGCAGTACTTC.

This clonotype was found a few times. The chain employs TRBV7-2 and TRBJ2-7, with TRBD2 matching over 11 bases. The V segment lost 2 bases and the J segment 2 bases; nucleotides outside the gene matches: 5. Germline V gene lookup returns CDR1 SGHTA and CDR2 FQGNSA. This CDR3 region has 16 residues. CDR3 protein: CASSLFTSGSPYEQYF. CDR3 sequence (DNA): TGTGCCAGCAGCTTATTTACTAGCGGGAGCCCCTACGAGCAGTACTTC.

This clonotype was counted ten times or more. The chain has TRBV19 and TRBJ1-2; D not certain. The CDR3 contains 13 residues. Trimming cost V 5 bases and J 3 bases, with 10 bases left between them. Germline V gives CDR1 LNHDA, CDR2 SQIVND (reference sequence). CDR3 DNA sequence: TGTGCCAGTAGTTCCAACAGCTACTATGGCTACACCTTC. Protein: CASSSNSYYGYTF.

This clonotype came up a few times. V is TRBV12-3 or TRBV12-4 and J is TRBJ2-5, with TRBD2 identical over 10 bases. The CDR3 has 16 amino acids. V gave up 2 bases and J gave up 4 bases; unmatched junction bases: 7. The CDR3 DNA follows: TGTGCCAGCAGTTTAAATCCTAGCGGGAGTTTAGAGACCCAGTACTTC. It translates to CASSLNPSGSLETQYF.

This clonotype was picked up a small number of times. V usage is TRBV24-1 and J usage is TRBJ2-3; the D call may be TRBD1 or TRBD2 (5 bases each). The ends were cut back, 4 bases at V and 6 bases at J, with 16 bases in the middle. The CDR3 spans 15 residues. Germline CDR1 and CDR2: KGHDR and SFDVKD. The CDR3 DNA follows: TGTGCCACCAGTGAGACAGTAAGGACTCCGGATACGCAGTATTTT. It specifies CATSETVRTPDTQYF.

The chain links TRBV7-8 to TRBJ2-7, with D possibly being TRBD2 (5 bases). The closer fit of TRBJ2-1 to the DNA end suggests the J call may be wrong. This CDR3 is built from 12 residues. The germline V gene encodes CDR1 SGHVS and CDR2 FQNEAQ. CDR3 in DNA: TGTGCCAGCAGCTTAGGTGGGAGTGAGCAGTTCTTC. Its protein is CASSLGGSEQFF.

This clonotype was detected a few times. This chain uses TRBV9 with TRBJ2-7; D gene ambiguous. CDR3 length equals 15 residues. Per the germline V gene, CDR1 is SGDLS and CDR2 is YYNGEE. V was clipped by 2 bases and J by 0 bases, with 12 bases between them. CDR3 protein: CASSVGQDHSYEQYF. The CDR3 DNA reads TGTGCCAGCAGCGTGGGTCAGGATCACTCCTACGAGCAGTACTTC.

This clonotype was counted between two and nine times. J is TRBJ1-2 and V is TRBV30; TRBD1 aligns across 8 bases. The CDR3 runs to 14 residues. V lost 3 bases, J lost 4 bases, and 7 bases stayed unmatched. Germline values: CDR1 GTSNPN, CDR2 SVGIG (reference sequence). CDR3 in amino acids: CAWRTGGYAYGYTF. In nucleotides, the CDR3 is TGTGCCTGGAGAACAGGGGGTTACGCCTATGGCTACACCTTC.

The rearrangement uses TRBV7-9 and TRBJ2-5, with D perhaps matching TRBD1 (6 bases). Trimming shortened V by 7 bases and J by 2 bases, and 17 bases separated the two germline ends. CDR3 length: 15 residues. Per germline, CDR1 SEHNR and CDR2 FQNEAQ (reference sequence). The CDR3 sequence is CASTWGDRRQETQYF. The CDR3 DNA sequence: TGTGCCAGCACATGGGGCGACAGGAGGCAAGAGACCCAGTACTTC.

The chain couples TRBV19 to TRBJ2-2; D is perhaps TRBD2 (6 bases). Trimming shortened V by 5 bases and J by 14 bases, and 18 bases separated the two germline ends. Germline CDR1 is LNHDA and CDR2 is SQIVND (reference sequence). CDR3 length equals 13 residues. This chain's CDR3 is CASSPGTSENLFF. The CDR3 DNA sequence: TGTGCCAGTAGTCCCGGGACTTCCGAGAACCTGTTTTTT. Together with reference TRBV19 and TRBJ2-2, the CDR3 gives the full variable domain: DGGITQSPKYLFRKEGQNVTLSCEQNLNHDAMYWYRQDPGQGLRLIYYSQIVNDFQKGDIAEGYSVSREKKESFPLTVTSAQKNPTAFYLCASSPGTSENLFFGEGSRLTVL.

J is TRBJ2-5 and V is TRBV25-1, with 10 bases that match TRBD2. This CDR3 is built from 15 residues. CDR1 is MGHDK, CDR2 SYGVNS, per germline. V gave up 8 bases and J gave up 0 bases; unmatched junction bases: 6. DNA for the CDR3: TGTGCCAGCCCGACAGGACTAGCGGACCAAGAGACCCAGTACTTC. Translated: CASPTGLADQETQYF.

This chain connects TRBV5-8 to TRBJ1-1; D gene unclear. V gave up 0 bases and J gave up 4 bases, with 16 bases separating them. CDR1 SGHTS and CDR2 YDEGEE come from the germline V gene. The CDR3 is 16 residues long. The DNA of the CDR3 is TGTGCCAGCAGCTTGGGGTCCCGCGGACTTGTCACTGAAGCTTTCTTT. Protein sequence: CASSLGSRGLVTEAFF.

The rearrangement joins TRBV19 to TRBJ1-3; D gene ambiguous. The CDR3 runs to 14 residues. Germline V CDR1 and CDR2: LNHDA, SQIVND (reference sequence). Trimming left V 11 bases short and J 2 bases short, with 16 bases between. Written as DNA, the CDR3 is TGTGCCGTCTTGCCCGGTCCCCCTGGAAACACCATATATTTT. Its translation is CAVLPGPPGNTIYF. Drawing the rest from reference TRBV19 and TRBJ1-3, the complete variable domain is DGGITQSPKYLFRKEGQNVTLSCEQNLNHDAMYWYRQDPGQGLRLIYYSQIVNDFQKGDIAEGYSVSREKKESFPLTVTSAQKNPTAFYLCAVLPGPPGNTIYFGEGSWLTVV.

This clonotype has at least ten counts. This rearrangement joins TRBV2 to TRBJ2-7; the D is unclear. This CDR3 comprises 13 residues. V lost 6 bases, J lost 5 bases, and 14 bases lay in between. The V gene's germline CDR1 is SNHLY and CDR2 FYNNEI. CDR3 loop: CASSLWSGHEQYF. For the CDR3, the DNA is TGTGCCAGCAGCCTTTGGAGTGGCCACGAGCAGTACTTC.

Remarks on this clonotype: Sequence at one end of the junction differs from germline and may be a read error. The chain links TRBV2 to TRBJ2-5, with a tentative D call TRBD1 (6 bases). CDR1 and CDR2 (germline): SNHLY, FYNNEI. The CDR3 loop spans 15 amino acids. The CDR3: CASSLGFGTQETQYF. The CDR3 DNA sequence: TGTGCCAGCAGCCTTGGGTTTGGGACACAAGAGACCCAATACTTC.